These T cell receptor beta chains were read from a single sample in a study of OX40 agonist ivuxolimab in advanced cancers. Only in-frame clones appear in the TCRdb table, and some are missing; sequencing was by immunoSEQ multiplex PCR. The sample has approximately 90,000 clones; about 89% are singletons. This material consisted of CD4+ or CD8+ T cells sorted from blood, taken in a trial of the OX40 agonist ivuxolimab. These receptors originate from an adult with an advanced solid tumor such as melanoma, head and neck, liver or kidney cancer. The CDR3 runs from the conserved cysteine through the conserved F or W. The D gene is left open where the match is weak. Size values are once, few and many counts, or a class for expanded clones, and some rows have none.

j_gene | abundance | d_gene | v_gene | CDR3aa | CDR3nt
TRBJ2-1 | few | . | TRBV6-1 | CASAPAHNEQFF | TGTGCCAGCGCACCAGCCCACAATGAGCAGTTCTTC
TRBJ2-3 | . | . | TRBV6-6 | CASSYARSTTDTQYF | TGTGCCAGCAGTTACGCTCGTTCGACCACAGATACGCAGTATTTT
TRBJ2-7 | . | . | TRBV5-4 | CASSLDGTKASYEQYF | TGTGCCAGCAGCTTGGACGGGACGAAGGCTTCCTACGAGCAGTACTTC
TRBJ2-1 | once | . | TRBV7-2 | CASSPPNNEQFF | TGTGCCAGCAGCCCACCCAACAATGAGCAGTTCTTC
TRBJ2-5 | . | . | TRBV7-2 | CASSYRLTETQYF | TGTGCCAGCAGCTACCGTTTGACCGAGACCCAGTACTTC
TRBJ2-1 | . | . | TRBV30 | CAWSGGGNNEQFF | TGTGCCTGGAGTGGGGGCGGTAACAATGAGCAGTTCTTC
TRBJ1-1 | once | . | TRBV6-4 | CASSCRGPNTEAFF | TGTGCCAGCAGTTGCCGGGGGCCGAACACTGAAGCTTTCTTT
TRBJ1-5 | . | TRBD1 | TRBV7-8 | CASSLSGGYQPQHF | TGTGCCAGCAGCTTATCAGGGGGATATCAGCCCCAGCATTTT
TRBJ1-1 | . | . | TRBV21-1 | CASSKTMGLGLRRGPRNTEAFF | TGTGCCAGCAGCAAAACAATGGGGCTTGGGCTGCGCAGGGGACCACGGAACACTGAAGCTTTCTTT
TRBJ2-1 | once | . | TRBV6-5 | CASSLMTGDKQFF | TGTGCCAGCAGTCTCATGACAGGTGATAAGCAGTTCTTC
TRBJ1-1 | . | TRBD1 | TRBV6-1 | CATTDRRDTEAFF | TGTGCCACCACGGACAGGAGAGACACTGAAGCTTTCTTT
TRBJ2-7 | . | . | TRBV7-8 | CASSPPAYEQYF | TGTGCCAGCAGCCCGCCCGCCTACGAGCAGTACTTC
TRBJ1-5 | . | TRBD1 | TRBV28 | CASSLISGGNQPQHF | TGTGCCAGCAGTTTGATCTCAGGGGGAAATCAGCCCCAGCATTTT
TRBJ1-5 | . | TRBD1 | TRBV19 | CASNLDREGNQPQHF | TGTGCCAGCAACCTAGACAGGGAGGGCAATCAGCCCCAGCATTTT
TRBJ2-7 | . | TRBD1 | TRBV7-3 | CASSVQGARAYEQYF | TGTGCCAGCAGCGTACAGGGGGCGCGAGCCTACGAGCAGTACTTC
TRBJ1-2 | . | . | TRBV13 | CASSSGSYGYTF | TGTGCCAGCAGCTCCGGGTCTTATGGCTACACCTTC
TRBJ1-1 | . | TRBD1 | TRBV11-3 | CASSYVAHRGGNTEAFF | TGTGCCAGCAGTTACGTGGCTCACAGGGGGGGGAACACTGAAGCTTTCTTT
TRBJ2-2 | . | . | TRBV7-2 | CASSPRERYGELFF | TGTGCCAGCAGCCCCCGAGAGCGTTACGGGGAGCTGTTTTTT
TRBJ2-7 | . | . | TRBV7-9 | CASSARDRHTYEQYF | TGTGCCAGCAGCGCACGGGACCGACACACCTACGAGCAGTACTTC
TRBJ2-7 | . | . | TRBV6-6 | CASTLDTSSYEQYF | TGTGCCAGCACTCTGGACACGAGCTCCTACGAGCAGTACTTC
TRBJ1-6 | once | TRBD1 | TRBV6-5 | CASNSLDRVYSPLHF | TGTGCCAGCAACTCACTGGACAGGGTTTATTCACCCCTCCACTTT
TRBJ2-1 | . | TRBD2 | TRBV27 | CASSLSLAGREFF | TGTGCCAGCAGTTTAAGCCTAGCGGGTAGGGAGTTCTTC
TRBJ2-2 | once | . | TRBV10-3 | CAISGAGNTGELFF | TGTGCCATCAGTGGTGCAGGAAACACCGGGGAGCTGTTTTTT
TRBJ1-1 | . | . | TRBV6-4 | CASSDPGTRAFF | TGTGCCAGCAGTGACCCCGGGACACGGGCTTTCTTT
TRBJ1-1 | . | . | TRBV30 | CAWSMGKTEAFF | TGTGCCTGGAGTATGGGGAAAACTGAAGCTTTCTTT
TRBJ2-3 | . | TRBD1 | TRBV29-1 | CSVSRQGMGTDTQYF | TGCAGCGTGAGCCGACAGGGAATGGGGACAGATACGCAGTATTTT
TRBJ1-2 | . | . | TRBV5-1 | CASSITGTPGYTF | TGCGCCAGCAGCATTACAGGGACCCCTGGCTACACCTTC